The TCR beta chain under discussion was sequenced for a study of shared clonotypes between healthy human individuals. This CDR3 is 16 amino acids long. Germline V gene sequence: CDR1 SEHNR, CDR2 FQNEAQ (reference sequence). The ends lost 3 bases at V and 1 base at J; junction bases unmatched: 6. Generated by immunoSEQ multiplex PCR, the TCRdb table keeps only in-frame clones and is missing some. The table lists 2 million to 2.5 million clones, 90% to 95% of them singletons. The chain joins TRBV7-9 to TRBJ2-3; 8 bases match TRBD2. This TCR came from a man between 18 and 29 years old in good health. Some clones in this sample may be carry-over from other donors' samples. Input material: naive CD4+ T cells from PBMCs. Subset reported: CD45RA+ positively selected. The CDR3: CASSLPGAGGTDTQYF. The CDR3 DNA follows: TGTGCCAGCAGCTTGCCGGGAGCGGGGGGCACAGATACGCAGTATTTT.